This T cell receptor beta chain is from a study of spatial heterogeneity in lung cancer. In the study overall: Alpha-chain sequences were consistently detected in smaller numbers than beta-chain sequences. The mean occurrence of each unique TCR and UMI combination in raw reads exceeded nine.

Regarding this clonotype: A library prepared for alpha chains yielded this beta chain as an off-target read; its size is of little meaning.

In germline, CDR1 is LNHNV, CDR2 YYDKDF (reference sequence). The CDR3 contains 18 residues. V was cut by 0 bases and J by 6 bases, with 22 bases left in between. The time point here: sample taken at primary tumor resection. Sequencing of whole RNA from tumor, nontumor lung or frozen PBMC involved no sorting. The 55 to 90 donors had untreated early-stage non-small cell lung cancer. A distinct unique molecular identifier was carried by each TCR cDNA molecule. Each CDR3 protein gets one entry after TCRdb re-called the 5' RACE reads with MiXCR. The sample consists of more than 9,000 distinct CDR3 sequences, about 6% of them appearing once.

The source material was normal lung tissue next to the tumor, sampled at surgery. This clonotype originated in a male donor with early-stage non-small cell lung cancer. J is TRBJ2-3 and V is TRBV15; no clear D gene. The CDR3 DNA follows: TGTGCCACCAGCAGAGACCCCTGGGTAGCCGGGTCCGGTGATACGCAGTATTTT. Protein product: CATSRDPWVAGSGDTQYF.